This passage covers 11 T cell receptor beta chains from one sample sequenced in a study of technical replicates of blood from a handful of donors. Sequenced by immunoSEQ multiplex PCR; TCRdb stores in-frame clones only, minus some. The table records some 93,000 clones, around 96% of them present only once. Sequenced input: T cells isolated from PBMCs. The receptors come from a human donor in good health.

The chain employs TRBV7-8 and TRBJ2-7; no clear D. The germline CDR1 and CDR2 sequences are SGHVS and FQNEAQ. The CDR3 is made up of 13 amino acids. The germline V and J ends were trimmed by 1 base and 5 bases, with 9 bases remaining between them. CDR3 amino acids: CASSLDARNEQYF. CDR3 coding DNA: TGTGCCAGCAGCTTAGATGCCAGAAACGAGCAGTACTTC.

The rearrangement links TRBV30 to TRBJ1-1; no clear D. Trimming left V 3 bases short and J 4 bases short, with 12 bases between. This CDR3 spans 13 amino acids. Looked up from germline, CDR1 is GTSNPN and CDR2 is SVGIG (reference sequence). CDR3 amino acids: CAWSVGKSTEAFF. CDR3 in DNA: TGTGCCTGGAGCGTCGGGAAATCCACTGAAGCTTTCTTT.

The rearrangement joins TRBV7-8 to TRBJ2-7; the match to TRBD1 covers 9 bases. Per the germline V gene, CDR1 is SGHVS and CDR2 is FQNEAQ. Trimming at V came to 6 bases and at J to 4 bases, leaving 10 bases not matched to a gene. The CDR3 contains 15 residues. The CDR3 is CASRGPGQGVYEQYF. As DNA, the CDR3 is TGTGCCAGCAGGGGTCCGGGACAGGGAGTATACGAGCAGTACTTC.

The J gene is TRBJ2-7, the V gene TRBV20-1; D gene ambiguous. V dropped 3 bases and J dropped 1 base, with 4 bases sitting between them. CDR1 is DFQATT, CDR2 SNEGSKA, per germline (reference sequence). The CDR3 loop spans 11 amino acids. CDR3 DNA: TGCAGTGCTAGGAGATCCTACGAGCAGTACTTC. Amino acids: CSARRSYEQYF.

The V and J genes are TRBV10-1 and TRBJ1-1, with D maybe TRBD1 (5 bases). Germline V gene data show CDR1 as WNHNN and CDR2 as SYGVQD (reference sequence). This CDR3 region has 13 residues. Trimming took 3 bases from V and 2 from J, leaving 7 bases between them. CDR3 amino acids: CASSDQGNTEAFF. In nucleotides, the CDR3 is TGCGCCAGCAGTGATCAGGGTAACACTGAAGCTTTCTTT.

J is TRBJ2-1 and V is TRBV14, with a weak D call TRBD2 (7 bases). Germline V gene sequence: CDR1 SGHDN, CDR2 FVKESK. The CDR3 is 16 amino acids. V was clipped by 4 bases and J by 3 bases, with 16 bases between them. CDR3: CASSPWGGAVYNEQFF. Written as DNA, the CDR3 is TGTGCCAGCAGCCCTTGGGGGGGGGCGGTCTACAATGAGCAGTTCTTC. Full variable domain (outside the CDR3, taken from reference TRBV14 and TRBJ2-1): EAGVTQFPSHSVIEKGQTVTLRCDPISGHDNLYWYRRVMGKEIKFLLHFVKESKQDESGMPNNRFLAERTGGTYSTLKVQPAELEDSGVYFCASSPWGGAVYNEQFFGPGTRLTVL.

The rearrangement uses TRBV6-5 and TRBJ2-7; a weak D match, TRBD1 (5 bases). Looked up from germline, CDR1 is MNHEY and CDR2 is SVGAGI. The ends were cut back, 0 bases at V and 1 base at J, with 10 bases in the middle. The CDR3 is 15 residues long. The DNA for the CDR3 is TGTGCCAGCAGTTACTCAGGGGTTAGTTCCTACGAGCAGTACTTC. As protein: CASSYSGVSSYEQYF.

The chain combines TRBV6-1 with TRBJ2-7; D not resolved. Per germline, CDR1 MNHNS and CDR2 SASEGT. The CDR3 runs 14 residues. Trimming removed 4 bases from V and 3 bases from J, with 13 bases in between. The CDR3 DNA follows: TGTGCCAGCAGTGGTCAGACAAGGTTCTACGAGCAGTACTTC. Residues: CASSGQTRFYEQYF.

The rearrangement links TRBV28 to TRBJ1-2, with 7 bases identical to TRBD1. This CDR3 is built from 13 residues. Germline-derived CDR1 and CDR2 are MDHEN and SYDVKM. V shed 6 bases and J 3 bases; nucleotides not matched to a gene: 4. This chain's CDR3 is CASRTGLDYGYTF. CDR3 sequence (DNA): TGTGCCAGCAGGACAGGGTTGGACTATGGCTACACCTTC.

A single count supports this clone. The chain uses TRBV9 and TRBJ2-3, with 11 bases fitting TRBD2. This CDR3 contains 20 residues. V was pared by 1 base and J by 3 bases, with 16 bases of the junction left unmatched. The germline V gene has CDR1 SGDLS and CDR2 YYNGEE. In nucleotides, the CDR3 is TGTGCCAGCAGCGTATCGCTAGCGGGAGGACGTAGGAGCCTAACAGATACGCAGTATTTT. It yields the protein CASSVSLAGGRRSLTDTQYF.

The chain is built from TRBV9 and TRBJ2-1, with D unclear. Germline loops: CDR1 SGDLS, CDR2 YYNGEE. The CDR3 is 13 residues long. V dropped 0 bases and J dropped 5 bases, with 6 bases sitting between them. CDR3 in DNA: TGTGCCAGCAGCGTAGGTCAGAACAATGAGCAGTTCTTC. Its protein product is CASSVGQNNEQFF.